This TCR beta chain was identified during a study of sequential checkpoint blockade in melanoma (dated by TCRdb to the late 2010s). Some background on the complete study: In a 1:1 randomization, patients received either first-line nivolumab then ipilimumab (arm A) or ipilimumab then nivolumab (arm B). Both trial sequences were followed by maintenance nivolumab. Overall study results and their limits: Larger, independent patient cohorts are needed to validate the response-prediction model that combines TCR metrics and mutation burden.

The immunoSEQ Assay was used to immunosequence TCRbeta CDR3 regions from genomic DNA. Genomic DNA was amplified by bias-controlled multiplex PCR before high-throughput sequencing. As for the authors' bioinformatics: To quantify the absolute abundance of each unique TCRbeta CDR3 region, the sequences were collapsed and filtered. Clonality, defined as 1 minus Pielou's evenness, was calculated using only productive rearrangements. A previously published method was used to identify clones whose frequencies were significantly greater in on-treatment samples than in baseline samples. TCRdb mirrors the immuneACCESS table, restricted to in-frame sequences. Some clones are absent from its copies; in checked studies, under half trace to an unresolved V gene, and the reason for the others is unknown. The DNA gave D and trimming, while V, J and clone size come from that table. Present in this sample are approximately 23,000 clones, around 85% of which were seen just once. The ten biggest clones cover roughly 27% of the sample.

Of note for this clone: Its antigen has not been determined. Nothing much larger sits one base from this clone, and base qualities are not available.

Reading the label with the study, this specimen's treatment or condition is: randomized to nivolumab then ipilimumab (arm A) or the reverse (arm B). No trial patient had received prior DNA-damaging chemotherapy. Live CD3+CD8+ cells negative for CD19 and CD56 were sorted from thawed PBMCs on a FACS Aria II flow cytometer. Samples came from patients with melanoma in CheckMate 064, a randomized, open-label phase II trial of sequential checkpoint blockade. Leukapheresis was used to collect peripheral blood mononuclear cells, which were then purified with Ficoll-Paque and frozen in human serum with roughly 9% DMSO. Right after sorting, the blood CD3+CD8+ cells were verified to be >98% pure, and DNA extraction followed. At the junction V is shortened by 6 bases and J by 7 bases, with 15 bases in between. The CDR3 covers 14 residues, taking in both the cysteine and the phenylalanine. Only the CDR3 region is kept as DNA, spanning 42 bases read in frame from base 1. The germline V gene specifies SNHLY as CDR1 and FYNNEI as CDR2.

The rearranged segments are TRBV2 and TRBJ1-4; a tentative D match to TRBD1 spans 6 bases. This receptor was obtained from a human donor with melanoma. The sequencing here drew on CD8+ T cells sorted from blood (inferred from file names), taken from a patient given nivolumab and ipilimumab in sequence. The sequenced DNA: TGTGCCAGCAGGTCAGGGGCCCGCGGTGAAAAACTGTTTTTT. It translates as CASRSGARGEKLFF.